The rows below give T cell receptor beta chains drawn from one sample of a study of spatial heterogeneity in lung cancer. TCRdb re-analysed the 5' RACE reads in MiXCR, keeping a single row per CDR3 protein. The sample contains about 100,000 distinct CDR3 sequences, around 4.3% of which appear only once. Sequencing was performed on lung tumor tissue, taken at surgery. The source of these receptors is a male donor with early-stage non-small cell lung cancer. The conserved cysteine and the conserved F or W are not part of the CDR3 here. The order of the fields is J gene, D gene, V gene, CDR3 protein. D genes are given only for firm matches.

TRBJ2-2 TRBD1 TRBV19 ASSIVTGSVAGELF
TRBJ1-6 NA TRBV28 ASSRGNPALNSPLH
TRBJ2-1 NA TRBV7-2 ASSLDRTLYNEQF
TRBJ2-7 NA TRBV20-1 SARAPSTGSSYEQY
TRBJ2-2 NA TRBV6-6 ASGSSPRIGMGGTGELF
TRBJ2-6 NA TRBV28 ASSSGANVLT
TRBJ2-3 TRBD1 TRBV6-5 ASSQTGANTDTQY
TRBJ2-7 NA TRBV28 ASSFLGAYEQY
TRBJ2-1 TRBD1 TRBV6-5 ASSPTGGSYNNEQF
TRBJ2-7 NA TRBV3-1 ASSQDRLTEQY
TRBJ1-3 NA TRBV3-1 ASSPQGSRNTIY
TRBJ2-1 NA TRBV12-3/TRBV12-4 ASTGETSSYNEQF
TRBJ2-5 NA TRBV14 ASSQLISAQETQY
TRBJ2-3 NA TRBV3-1 ASSRSGGRDTQY
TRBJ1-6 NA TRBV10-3 AISESGAPSPLH
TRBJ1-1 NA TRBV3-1 ASSTSPNGRAF
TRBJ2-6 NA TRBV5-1 ASSDDSGANVLT